This passage covers 10 T cell receptor beta chains from one sample sequenced in a study of response to subunit inactivated influenza vaccine. TCRdb reanalysed the RT-PCR reads using MiXCR and keeps one entry per CDR3 protein. The table records some 200,000 distinct CDR3 sequences, roughly 12% of them present only once. This sample was also put to use in a study of T cells expressing NK-cell markers. This second study says: Libraries used 5'RACE template switching adding universal primer site and UMIs.

Sequencing was performed on CD8+ T cells sorted from PBMCs, taken 12 days after vaccination. All receptors come from a man aged 50 to 60 who received an inactivated influenza vaccine.

V and J are TRBV20-1 and TRBJ1-5; 8 nucleotides line up with TRBD1. Unmatched junction bases numbered 5, after V lost 3 bases and J lost 4 bases. CDR1 and CDR2 (germline): DFQATT, SNEGSKA (reference sequence). This CDR3 comprises 14 residues. DNA of the CDR3: TGCAGTGCTAGCGACAGGGGAAGTAATCAGCCCCAGCATTTT. This sequence encodes CSASDRGSNQPQHF.

In its sample, this clonotype was seen many times. The CDR3: CASSLTAGTADTQYF. The CDR3 nucleotides are TGTGCCAGCTCCCTCACCGCGGGTACGGCAGATACGCAGTATTTT. The V gene is TRBV18, the J gene TRBJ2-3, with TRBD2 as a possible D gene (5 bases). CDR3 length: 15 residues. Germline CDR1 is KGHSH and CDR2 is LQKENI. V lost 6 bases and J lost 4, with 17 bases in between.

This clonotype was seen more than once but under ten times. At one end the junction does not follow the germline gene, possibly because of a read error. This chain connects TRBV9 to TRBJ1-6, with D perhaps matching TRBD1 (6 bases). Germline loops: CDR1 SGDLS, CDR2 YYNGEE. This CDR3 is built from 16 residues. Written as DNA, the CDR3 is TGTGCCAGCAGCGGCGGGACACCCTCCTCTAATTCACCCCTCCACTTT. Translated, it gives CASSGGTPSSNSPLHF.

This clonotype showed up just a few times. The chain uses TRBV14 and TRBJ2-5; D perhaps matches TRBD2 (6 bases). CDR1 and CDR2 (germline): SGHDN, FVKESK. The V and J ends lost 3 bases and 0 bases respectively, with 23 bases between them. The CDR3 loop spans 19 amino acids. CDR3 DNA sequence: TGTGCCAGCAGCCATGGGACCGAGGGCCCAGCGGGCCACCAAGAGACCCAGTACTTC. Protein product: CASSHGTEGPAGHQETQYF.

This clonotype turned up a few times. At one boundary the junction diverges from the germline segment, which might be a read error. The V call is TRBV7-7, the J call TRBJ2-5; TRBD1 matches 7 bases. Germline V lookup: CDR1 SSHAT, CDR2 FNYEAQ (reference sequence). The CDR3 runs 14 residues. CDR3 bases: TGTGCTAGCAGCTCGGGACAGCTTCAAGAGACCCAGTACTTC. Translating it yields CASSSGQLQETQYF.

This clonotype was seen a few times. The chain links TRBV6-5 to TRBJ2-5; D not resolved. The germline CDR1 and CDR2 sequences are MNHEY and SVGAGI. V shed 2 bases and J shed 3 bases, with 13 bases lying between them. The CDR3 is made up of 15 amino acids. Written as DNA, the CDR3 is TGTGCCAGCAGTTACGGGATGCGTTTAGAAGAGACCCAGTACTTC. Protein sequence: CASSYGMRLEETQYF.

This clonotype was detected a few times. The chain joins TRBV6-5 to TRBJ2-5; D remains ambiguous. The V end was cut by 4 bases, the J end by 5 bases, with 8 bases between. The CDR3 contains 12 residues. Germline CDR1 is MNHEY and CDR2 is SVGAGI. The CDR3 DNA follows: TGTGCCAGCAGTTCCCTCGGGGAGACCCAGTACTTC. This translates into CASSSLGETQYF.

This clonotype came up many times. The chain combines TRBV10-3 with TRBJ2-3; 7 bases match TRBD2. Germline assignment: CDR1 ENHRY and CDR2 SYGVKD. The CDR3 totals 10 residues. CDR3 amino acids: CAYGGDTQYF. The CDR3 DNA is TGTGCATACGGGGGGGATACGCAGTATTTT.

DNA of the CDR3: TGCAGTGCTCATACTAGTGAAGAGGGCGAGCAGTACTTC. Protein product: CSAHTSEEGEQYF. The rearrangement joins TRBV20-1 to TRBJ2-7; TRBD2 is a possible D gene (5 bases). CDR3 length equals 13 residues. The germline gives CDR1 DFQATT, CDR2 SNEGSKA (reference sequence). Deletions cut 5 bases from V and 6 bases from J, with 17 bases between.

V and J are TRBV11-1 and TRBJ2-3; 11 positions match TRBD1. CDR1 and CDR2 from the germline V gene are SGHAT and FQDESV (reference sequence). Trimming removed 5 bases from V and 5 bases from J; junction bases left unmatched: 15. The length of the CDR3 is 18 residues. The CDR3 protein is CASSDPRLDRGLLDTQYF. CDR3 DNA: TGTGCCAGCAGCGACCCACGATTGGACAGGGGGCTATTAGATACGCAGTATTTT. Full variable domain (missing parts from reference TRBV11-1 and TRBJ2-3): EAEVAQSPRYKITEKSQAVAFWCDPISGHATLYWYRQILGQGPELLVQFQDESVVDDSQLPKDRFSAERLKGVDSTLKIQPAELGDSAMYLCASSDPRLDRGLLDTQYFGPGTRLTVL.